These T cell receptor beta chains were read from a single sample in a study of cytomegalovirus exposure and HLA in healthy donors. Clones were read by immunoSEQ multiplex PCR, and TCRdb kept only the in-frame ones, dropping some. The listing contains about 170,000 clones. Sequencing used PBMCs. The receptor source for this set is an older woman in good health and CMV-seronegative. The CDR3 runs from the conserved cysteine through the conserved F or W. A D gene is named only where the DNA matches it firmly.

D gene,V gene,J gene,CDR3 protein,CDR3 DNA
TRBD2,TRBV7-3,TRBJ2-2,CASSLLAGVTGELFF,TGTGCCAGCAGCCTTCTAGCGGGGGTTACCGGGGAGCTGTTTTTT
-,TRBV7-9,TRBJ2-5,CASSLKRSTQETQYF,TGTGCCAGCAGCTTAAAGAGGTCTACCCAAGAGACCCAGTACTTC
-,TRBV11-2,TRBJ2-3,CASKGGGLGTQYF,TGTGCCAGCAAGGGCGGAGGGTTAGGTACGCAGTATTTT
-,TRBV28,TRBJ1-5,CASSVEGYSNQPQHF,TGTGCCAGCAGTGTCGAGGGCTATAGCAATCAGCCCCAGCATTTT
-,TRBV7-3,TRBJ2-2,CASSDRGPGELFF,TGTGCCAGCAGTGATCGGGGTCCCGGGGAGCTGTTTTTT
-,TRBV7-8,TRBJ2-7,CASSFSGFEQYF,TGTGCCAGCAGCTTTTCAGGGTTCGAGCAGTACTTC
TRBD1,TRBV19,TRBJ1-1,CASSIRNGGTGSDTEAFF,TGTGCCAGTAGTATCCGCAATGGCGGGACAGGGAGTGATACTGAAGCTTTCTTT
TRBD2,TRBV6-1,TRBJ2-1,CASSEAGGGSSYNEQFF,TGTGCCAGCAGTGAAGCAGGCGGGGGGAGCTCCTACAATGAGCAGTTCTTC
-,TRBV7-3,TRBJ2-2,CASSLGGPGSGTGELFF,TGTGCCAGCAGCTTGGGGGGTCCGGGTTCGGGCACCGGGGAGCTGTTTTTT
-,TRBV28,TRBJ1-4,CASSLDGALGTNEKLFF,TGTGCCAGCAGTTTGGATGGGGCCCTGGGAACTAATGAAAAACTGTTTTTT
-,TRBV18,TRBJ2-5,CASSPPAQETQYF,TGTGCCAGCTCACCACCAGCCCAAGAGACCCAGTACTTC
TRBD1,TRBV10-3,TRBJ2-7,CAIRDTGGRDEQYF,TGTGCCATCAGGGATACAGGGGGCCGCGACGAGCAGTACTTC
-,TRBV5-4,TRBJ1-2,CASSLEAVAHGYTF,TGTGCCAGCAGCTTGGAGGCGGTGGCTCATGGCTACACCTTC
TRBD1,TRBV5-8,TRBJ1-2,CASSQKGARNYGYTF,TGTGCCAGCAGCCAAAAGGGGGCACGGAACTATGGCTACACCTTC
-,TRBV25-1,TRBJ1-2,CASSENGGYGYTF,TGTGCCAGCAGTGAGAACGGGGGCTATGGCTACACCTTC
-,TRBV5-6,TRBJ1-5,CASSSTGSYGNQPQHF,TGTGCCAGCAGCTCCACAGGGTCGTATGGCAATCAGCCCCAGCATTTT
TRBD1,TRBV30,TRBJ2-2,CAWSGQGIGELFF,TGTGCCTGGAGCGGACAGGGGATCGGGGAGCTGTTTTTT
TRBD1,TRBV6-1,TRBJ1-3,CASSELDRGSGNTIYF,TGTGCCAGCAGTGAATTGGACAGGGGCTCTGGAAACACCATATATTTT
TRBD1,TRBV2,TRBJ1-3,CASSPGQGRSAGNTIYF,TGTGCCAGCAGTCCGGGACAGGGTCGCTCGGCCGGAAACACCATATATTTT
-,TRBV9,TRBJ1-1,CASSPSGGPTTEAFF,TGTGCCAGCAGCCCCTCGGGGGGTCCCACAACTGAAGCTTTCTTT
TRBD1,TRBV19,TRBJ1-4,CASSRWGQGNEKLFF,TGTGCCAGTAGCCGATGGGGACAGGGTAATGAAAAACTGTTTTTT
TRBD1,TRBV19,TRBJ2-1,CASKRGPSYNEQFF,TGTGCCAGTAAGAGGGGGCCCTCCTACAATGAGCAGTTCTTC
-,TRBV25-1,TRBJ1-2,CASRREGLYGYTF,TGTGCCAGCAGAAGGGAGGGGCTCTATGGCTACACCTTC
-,TRBV7-3,TRBJ2-2,CASSPEQAYTGELFF,TGTGCCAGCAGCCCAGAGCAGGCCTACACCGGGGAGCTGTTTTTT
-,TRBV11-2,TRBJ1-6,CASSLVQGSPLHF,TGTGCCAGCAGCTTGGTCCAGGGTTCACCCCTCCACTTT
TRBD2,TRBV5-1,TRBJ2-1,CASSLGASGTSYNEQFF,TGCGCCAGCAGCTTGGGGGCTAGCGGCACCTCCTACAATGAGCAGTTCTTC
TRBD1,TRBV7-8,TRBJ2-1,CASSPGQGLYEQFF,TGTGCCAGCAGCCCGGGACAGGGTTTATATGAGCAGTTCTTC
-,TRBV5-1,TRBJ2-7,CASSFTPRGVSSYEQYF,TGCGCCAGCAGCTTTACCCCCAGGGGGGTAAGCTCCTACGAGCAGTACTTC
-,TRBV4-1,TRBJ2-7,CASSQDWSLYEQYF,TGCGCCAGCAGCCAAGATTGGAGCCTCTACGAGCAGTACTTC
-,TRBV7-2,TRBJ2-5,CASSLWGEAGETQYF,TGTGCCAGCAGCTTGTGGGGGGAGGCGGGGGAGACCCAGTACTTC
TRBD1,TRBV19,TRBJ1-1,CASETGHLGTEAFF,TGTGCCAGTGAGACAGGGCATTTGGGGACTGAAGCTTTCTTT
TRBD2,TRBV15,TRBJ2-4,CATSRAAGLAGAGAKNIQYF,TGTGCCACCAGCAGAGCCGCGGGCCTAGCGGGAGCGGGGGCCAAAAACATTCAGTACTTC
-,TRBV5-4,TRBJ1-2,CASSLAGVLEGNYGYTF,TGTGCCAGCAGCTTGGCCGGGGTACTAGAGGGTAACTATGGCTACACCTTC
TRBD1,TRBV5-1,TRBJ2-7,CASSLVGQGGSYEQYF,TGCGCCAGCAGCTTGGTCGGACAGGGGGGATCCTACGAGCAGTACTTC
-,TRBV2,TRBJ2-7,CATLAISYEQYF,TGTGCCACCCTAGCGATCTCCTACGAGCAGTACTTC
-,TRBV6-4,TRBJ1-4,CASRKKGEAEEKLFF,TGTGCCAGCAGGAAGAAAGGGGAGGCGGAAGAAAAACTGTTTTTT
-,TRBV19,TRBJ1-4,CASSIGQGNEKLFF,TGTGCCAGTAGTATCGGGCAGGGAAATGAAAAACTGTTTTTT
TRBD1,TRBV15,TRBJ2-7,CATSPGQVFYEQYF,TGTGCCACTAGCCCGGGACAGGTTTTTTACGAGCAGTACTTC